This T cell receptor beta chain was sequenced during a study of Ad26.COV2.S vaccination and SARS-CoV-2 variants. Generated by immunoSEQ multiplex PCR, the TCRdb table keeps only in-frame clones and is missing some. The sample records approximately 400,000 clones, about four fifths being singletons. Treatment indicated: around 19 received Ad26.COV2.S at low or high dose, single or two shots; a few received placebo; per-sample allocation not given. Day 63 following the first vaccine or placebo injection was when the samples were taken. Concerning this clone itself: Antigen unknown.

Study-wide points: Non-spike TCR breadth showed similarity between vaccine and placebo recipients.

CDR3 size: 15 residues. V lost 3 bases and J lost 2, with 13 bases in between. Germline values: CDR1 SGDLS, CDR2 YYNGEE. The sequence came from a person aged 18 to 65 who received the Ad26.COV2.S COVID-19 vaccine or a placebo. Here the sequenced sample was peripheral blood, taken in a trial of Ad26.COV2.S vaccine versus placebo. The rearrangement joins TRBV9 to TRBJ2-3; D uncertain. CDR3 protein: CASSAGPFPTDTQYF. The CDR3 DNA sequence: TGTGCCAGCAGCGCTGGACCTTTCCCCACAGATACGCAGTATTTT.